Listed below are T cell receptor beta chains from one sample, sequenced in a study of blood T cell repertoires in COVID-19. Assay: immunoSEQ multiplex PCR; the TCRdb copy retains only in-frame clones and omits some. The table shows tens of thousands of clones, with 70% to 80% occurring only once. The material sequenced was peripheral blood. These receptors came from an older man with active or convalescent COVID-19. CDR3s include the opening cysteine and the closing phenylalanine or tryptophan. The D gene is left open where the match is weak. For some rows the clone size is stated as once, few or many, or as a class when expanded; others skip it.

clone_size,v_call,j_call,d_call,cdr3_length,cdr3_nt,cdr3_aa
.,TRBV2,TRBJ2-7,TRBD1,14,TGTGCCAGCAGTGGGACAGGTAGGGCTAGGGAGCAGTACTTC,CASSGTGRAREQYF
.,TRBV28,TRBJ1-2,.,16,TGTGCCAGCAGTTTAGCTCCCGGGGGGGGCTACTATGGCTACACCTTC,CASSLAPGGGYYGYTF
.,TRBV7-9,TRBJ1-4,.,14,TGTGCCAGCAGCTTCGGGGGGTCGAGTGAAAAACTGTTTTTT,CASSFGGSSEKLFF
.,TRBV2,TRBJ2-3,TRBD2,16,TGTGCCAGCAAGGCACTAGCGGGGGGAGGCACAGATACGCAGTATTTT,CASKALAGGGTDTQYF
.,TRBV6-5,TRBJ1-6,.,13,TGTGCCAGCACGACAGATAATAATTCACCCCTCCACTTT,CASTTDNNSPLHF
.,TRBV24-1,TRBJ2-6,.,17,TGTGCCACCAGTGTAGGATTTAGGGGCTCTGGGGCCAACGTCCTGACTTTC,CATSVGFRGSGANVLTF
.,TRBV5-4,TRBJ1-2,.,13,TGTGCCAGCAGCTTGCCCCAGGGTTCGGGCTACACCTTC,CASSLPQGSGYTF
.,TRBV18,TRBJ1-1,.,14,TGTGCCAGCTCACCCCCCGAGATCTTTCCTGAAGCTTTCTTT,CASSPPEIFPEAFF
.,TRBV5-1,TRBJ2-3,.,14,TGCGCCAGCAGCTTGGGACTAGGTATAGATACGCAGTATTTT,CASSLGLGIDTQYF
.,TRBV6-5,TRBJ1-5,TRBD1,15,TGTGCCAGCAGCGTAGGACAGGGGGCTTATCAGCCCCAGCATTTT,CASSVGQGAYQPQHF
.,TRBV5-4,TRBJ1-4,.,14,TGTGCCAGCAGCTTGATGGAGACCGATGAAAAACTGTTTTTT,CASSLMETDEKLFF
.,TRBV30,TRBJ1-2,.,14,TGTGCCTGGACCCCGACTGATAAGTGGAGGGGCTACACCTTC,CAWTPTDKWRGYTF
.,TRBV3-1/TRBV3-2,TRBJ1-1,TRBD1,15,TGTGCCAGCAGCCATTACTCAGGGGGCGGTACTGAAGCTTTCTTT,CASSHYSGGGTEAFF
few,TRBV13,TRBJ1-3,.,17,TGTGCCAGCAGCCTGGACGAACAGGGCCCCTCTGGAAACACCATATATTTT,CASSLDEQGPSGNTIYF
.,TRBV5-1,TRBJ2-7,.,15,TGCGCCAGCAGGGATTCTACTACGGGGGCCTACGAGCAGTACTTC,CASRDSTTGAYEQYF
.,TRBV5-1,TRBJ1-1,TRBD1,13,TGCGCCAGCAGCTCTGTAACGGGACAGACGGCTTTCTTT,CASSSVTGQTAFF
.,TRBV2,TRBJ2-7,TRBD2,13,TGTGCCAGCAGCGGGACTAGCAGATACGAGCAGTACTTC,CASSGTSRYEQYF
.,TRBV4-1,TRBJ2-7,TRBD2,15,TGCGCCAGCAGCCCGGGGGGGGGACGCTCCTACGAGCAGTACTTC,CASSPGGGRSYEQYF
.,TRBV14,TRBJ1-3,.,13,TGTGCCAGCAGCCACACAGCTGGAAACACCATATATTTT,CASSHTAGNTIYF
.,TRBV30,TRBJ1-2,.,15,TGTGCCTGGAGTAAAACAACAGGGATGGGATATGGCTACACCTTC,CAWSKTTGMGYGYTF
.,TRBV6-6,TRBJ2-3,.,12,TGTGCCAGCAGTGAGCACACAGATACGCAGTATTTT,CASSEHTDTQYF
.,TRBV6-5,TRBJ2-1,TRBD1,14,TGTGCCAGCAGTTCCGGGACAGGGGATAATGAGCAGTTCTTC,CASSSGTGDNEQFF
.,TRBV19,TRBJ1-2,TRBD1,13,TGTGCCAGTAGTGTGGACAGGGGCTATGGCTACACCTTC,CASSVDRGYGYTF
once,TRBV19,TRBJ1-2,TRBD1,13,TGTGCCAGTAGCCAACAGGGGCTCTATGGCTACACCTTC,CASSQQGLYGYTF
.,TRBV7-3,TRBJ2-1,.,15,TGTGCCAGCAGCCCCAGGGCCTCTTCCTACAATGAGCAGTTCTTC,CASSPRASSYNEQFF
few,TRBV4-2,TRBJ2-4,.,12,TGTGCCAGCAGCCAAGGCGCAAACATTCAGTACTTC,CASSQGANIQYF
few,TRBV9,TRBJ1-4,.,15,TGTGCCAGCAGCCCCACCGGGACAACTAATGAAAAACTGTTTTTT,CASSPTGTTNEKLFF
.,TRBV28,TRBJ1-6,.,16,TGTGCCAGCACCCTGGGAGGGGCGGTCTATAATTCACCCCTCCACTTT,CASTLGGAVYNSPLHF
.,TRBV2,TRBJ2-7,.,12,TGTGCCAGCGGGGCGGAACCCTACGAGCAGTACTTC,CASGAEPYEQYF
.,TRBV6-1,TRBJ2-7,TRBD1,15,TGTGCCAGCAGTGAATGGAGGGCAGGGGGCGACGAGCAGTACTTC,CASSEWRAGGDEQYF
.,TRBV3-1/TRBV3-2,TRBJ2-1,.,15,TGTGCCAGCAGCCAAGATTTGAGTAGCCCGCGGGAGCAGTTCTTC,CASSQDLSSPREQFF
medium-sized,TRBV19,TRBJ1-1,.,12,TGTGCCAGTGGGGCAGGGAACACTGAAGCTTTCTTT,CASGAGNTEAFF
.,TRBV28,TRBJ2-1,TRBD2,14,TGTGCCAGCGTGGGGGGGGACTCCTACAATGAGCAGTTCTTC,CASVGGDSYNEQFF
.,TRBV29-1,TRBJ2-3,.,12,TGCAGCGTTAGTCAGTTTTTTCATACGCAGTATTTT,CSVSQFFHTQYF
.,TRBV27,TRBJ1-1,TRBD1,14,TGTGCCAGCAGTGCTCAGGGGGCTTGGACTGAAGCTTTCTTT,CASSAQGAWTEAFF
.,TRBV21-1,TRBJ1-5,.,19,TGTGCCAGCAGCAAAGGTTTGGGGGGGCGAAATTATAGCAATCAGCCCCAGCATTTT,CASSKGLGGRNYSNQPQHF
few,TRBV6-4,TRBJ1-4,.,12,TGTGCCAGCAGTGACTCGGACGTAGGGGTGTTTTTT,CASSDSDVGVFF
.,TRBV5-4,TRBJ2-7,.,15,TGTGCCAGCAGAGAGGACACCTCGTTCCGAGGCGAGCAGTACTTC,CASREDTSFRGEQYF
.,TRBV5-1,TRBJ1-2,TRBD1,14,TGCGCCAGCGGGGAGGGGACAGGAAGGGACGGCTACACCTTC,CASGEGTGRDGYTF
.,TRBV5-4,TRBJ1-1,.,13,TGTGCCAGCAGGGAGGGGGGGTACACTGAAGCTTTCTTT,CASREGGYTEAFF
.,TRBV29-1,TRBJ2-2,TRBD1,16,TGCAGCGTTGAGGACAGGGTGCTGGGTCACATCGGGGAGCTGTTTTTT,CSVEDRVLGHIGELFF
few,TRBV7-3,TRBJ2-3,.,12,TGTGCCAGCAGCCAAGGCGGAGATACGCAGTATTTT,CASSQGGDTQYF
once,TRBV28,TRBJ2-7,TRBD1,14,TGTGCCAGCACCGGGACAGGGTTTGTTTCCGAGCAGTACTTC,CASTGTGFVSEQYF
.,TRBV5-1,TRBJ2-1,TRBD2,16,TGCGCCAGCAGCTTGGGCCTAGCGGCATCCTACAATGAGCAGTTCTTC,CASSLGLAASYNEQFF
.,TRBV19,TRBJ1-5,.,14,TGTGCCAGTAGTGGGACACGGGGCTGGCAGCCCCAGCATTTT,CASSGTRGWQPQHF